One sample yielded the 20 T cell receptor beta chains listed below, sequenced in a study of cytomegalovirus exposure and HLA in healthy donors. 13 Jbeta primers and 60 Vbeta primers were used for the PCR. Libraries were prepared by immunoSEQ multiplex PCR; TCRdb keeps only in-frame clonotypes and omits some of them. This table holds 150,000 or so clones, roughly 80% found once. Sequencing was carried out using PBMCs. Receptors were obtained from a woman aged 45 to 65 in good health and CMV-seropositive.

The V and J genes are TRBV10-2 and TRBJ2-1; D unclear. Trimming stripped 8 bases from V and 7 bases from J, with 12 bases between. Germline V gives CDR1 WSHSY, CDR2 SAAADI. The CDR3 is made up of 12 amino acids. This CDR3 reads CASSNRGNEQFF. The CDR3 DNA is TGCGCCAGCTCCAATCGCGGAAATGAGCAGTTCTTC.

This clone has just a few counts. The chain links TRBV18 to TRBJ1-5; D ambiguous. The CDR3 covers 15 residues. Between the trimmed V and J ends, which lost 2 bases and 5 bases, there was a span of 13 bases. From germline, CDR1 is KGHSH and CDR2 LQKENI. The CDR3 is CASSPGPAAHQPQHF. The CDR3 coding sequence is TGTGCCAGCTCACCAGGGCCAGCCGCCCATCAGCCCCAGCATTTT.

The chain carries TRBV10-3 and TRBJ2-3, with TRBD2 identical over 13 bases. CDR1 is ENHRY and CDR2 is SYGVKD in the germline V gene. The junction had 4 bases not matched to a gene; V was cut back by 11 bases and J by 2 bases. There are 14 residues in the CDR3. The CDR3 nucleotides are TGTGCCGTGGGGACTAGCGGGGCCACAGATACGCAGTATTTT. This encodes CAVGTSGATDTQYF.

The chain recombines TRBV14 with TRBJ1-2, with a tentative D call TRBD1 (5 bases). Trimming took 4 bases from V and 8 from J, leaving 20 bases between them. The CDR3 is 15 amino acids. The germline gives CDR1 SGHDN, CDR2 FVKESK. The CDR3, as DNA: TGTGCCAGCAGCCGGCCCGGAACGGGGGGAGGAGGCTACACCTTC. Translating it yields CASSRPGTGGGGYTF.

The chain carries TRBV19 and TRBJ2-5; 8 bases line up with TRBD2. Germline CDR1 is LNHDA and CDR2 is SQIVND (reference sequence). The V and J ends lost 5 bases and 2 bases, in that order; junction bases with no gene match: 7. The CDR3 spans 15 residues. CDR3 bases: TGTGCCAGTAGTCAGGCCGGGGGGGTTCAAGAGACCCAGTACTTC. It yields the protein CASSQAGGVQETQYF.

The chain has TRBV7-8 and TRBJ1-1; D unclear. This CDR3 is 14 amino acids long. CDR1 SGHVS and CDR2 FQNEAQ come from the germline V gene. With 1 base removed from V and 1 base from J, the gap between germline ends came to 7 bases. The DNA for the CDR3 is TGTGCCAGCAGCTTAGTAAGCCCGAACACTGAAGCTTTCTTT. Translated: CASSLVSPNTEAFF. Variable domain in full (rest from reference TRBV7-8 and TRBJ1-1): GAGVSQSPRYKVAKRGQDVALRCDPISGHVSLFWYQQALGQGPEFLTYFQNEAQLDKSGLPSDRFFAERPEGSVSTLKIQRTQQEDSAVYLCASSLVSPNTEAFFGQGTRLTVV.

This clone occurred once. CDR3 in DNA: TGTGCCAGCAGCGTAGGAGCCAGGGGTAGTGAAAAACTGTTTTTT. Amino acid sequence: CASSVGARGSEKLFF. This rearrangement joins TRBV9 to TRBJ1-4; D is possibly TRBD1 (6 bases). The CDR3 covers 15 residues. V was cut by 0 bases and J by 7 bases, with 13 bases left in between. Germline V gene lookup returns CDR1 SGDLS and CDR2 YYNGEE.

This chain joins TRBV15 and TRBJ1-5; the D gene is possibly TRBD1 (6 bases). CDR3 length: 15 amino acids. V was trimmed by 2 bases and J by 5 bases, leaving 13 bases between them. CDR1 is LNHNV and CDR2 is YYDKDF in the germline V gene (reference sequence). The CDR3 coding sequence is TGTGCCACCAGCAGACAGGGGACGAGCGATCAGCCCCAGCATTTT. This sequence encodes CATSRQGTSDQPQHF.

This clone was seen a handful of times. The chain's CDR3 is CASSSTPQNTIYF. CDR3 nucleotide sequence: TGTGCCAGCAGTTCCACCCCACAAAACACCATATATTTT. The chain couples TRBV6-5 to TRBJ1-3; D is undetermined. CDR1 and CDR2 from the germline V gene are MNHEY and SVGAGI. The ends were cut back, 4 bases at V and 6 bases at J, with 10 bases in the middle. The CDR3 spans 13 residues.

This chain links TRBV14 with TRBJ2-6; TRBD1 matches 9 bases. This CDR3 has 18 amino acids. J was trimmed by 3 bases and V by 3 bases; bases with no gene match: 9. The germline gives CDR1 SGHDN, CDR2 FVKESK. The DNA of the CDR3 is TGTGCCAGCAGCCACGAAAGGTGGGACAGGGTTGGGGCCAACGTCCTGACTTTC. This sequence encodes CASSHERWDRVGANVLTF. The full variable domain, in which reference TRBV14 and TRBJ2-6 provide the parts outside the CDR3, is EAGVTQFPSHSVIEKGQTVTLRCDPISGHDNLYWYRRVMGKEIKFLLHFVKESKQDESGMPNNRFLAERTGGTYSTLKVQPAELEDSGVYFCASSHERWDRVGANVLTFGAGSRLTVL.

This clone was seen once. The J gene is TRBJ1-4, the V gene TRBV19; perhaps TRBD1 as D (6 bases). CDR3 length equals 17 residues. V lost 4 bases to trimming and J lost 0 bases, with 15 bases between them. Germline V gene data show CDR1 as LNHDA and CDR2 as SQIVND (reference sequence). This CDR3 is CASSTGLAGATNEKLFF. Here the CDR3 DNA reads TGTGCCAGTAGTACAGGCCTGGCAGGGGCAACTAATGAAAAACTGTTTTTT. The full variable domain, in which reference TRBV19 and TRBJ1-4 provide the parts outside the CDR3, is DGGITQSPKYLFRKEGQNVTLSCEQNLNHDAMYWYRQDPGQGLRLIYYSQIVNDFQKGDIAEGYSVSREKKESFPLTVTSAQKNPTAFYLCASSTGLAGATNEKLFFGSGTQLSVL.

The CDR3, as DNA: TGTGCCAGCAGCTTGGACAGATTTTTTACCTACGAGCAGTACTTC. This codes for CASSLDRFFTYEQYF. V and J are TRBV5-4 and TRBJ2-7; no reliable D call. Trimming stripped 0 bases from V and 2 bases from J, with 12 bases between. Germline V lookup: CDR1 SGHNT, CDR2 YYREEE (reference sequence). This CDR3 has 15 amino acids.

The V gene is TRBV14, the J gene TRBJ1-6, with 8 bases fitting TRBD1. Germline V gene data show CDR1 as SGHDN and CDR2 as FVKESK. The CDR3 sequence is 14 residues long. V lost 4 bases to trimming and J lost 9 bases; unmatched junction nucleotides: 5. For the CDR3, the DNA is TGTGCCAGCAGCCGGCCACAGGGGGGTTCACCCCTCCACTTT. Amino acids: CASSRPQGGSPLHF.

The V call is TRBV19, the J call TRBJ1-6; the D gene is possibly TRBD1 (6 bases). Trimming took off 6 bases at V and 6 bases at J, with 15 bases between the two ends. The CDR3 extends over 15 amino acids. Germline V gene sequence: CDR1 LNHDA, CDR2 SQIVND (reference sequence). As DNA, the CDR3 is TGTGCCAGTAGCCTCAGCGGCAGGGGTAATTCACCCCTCCACTTT. Translation gives CASSLSGRGNSPLHF. The whole variable domain, remainder taken from reference TRBV19 and TRBJ1-6, is DGGITQSPKYLFRKEGQNVTLSCEQNLNHDAMYWYRQDPGQGLRLIYYSQIVNDFQKGDIAEGYSVSREKKESFPLTVTSAQKNPTAFYLCASSLSGRGNSPLHFGNGTRLTVT.

CDR3 coding DNA: TGCGCCAGCAACCAACAGGGAGGGAAGAACACCGGGGAGCTGTTTTTT. This codes for CASNQQGGKNTGELFF. V and J are TRBV5-1 and TRBJ2-2, with D tentatively TRBD2 (7 bases). Germline V gene lookup returns CDR1 SGHRS and CDR2 YFSETQ. V dropped 6 bases and J dropped 1 base, with 16 bases sitting between them. The CDR3 consists of 16 residues.

This clone was seen only a few times. The chain links TRBV5-1 to TRBJ2-3, with 9 bases fitting TRBD2. The CDR3 loop spans 16 amino acids. Germline V lookup: CDR1 SGHRS, CDR2 YFSETQ. V dropped 0 bases and J dropped 5; count of bases not matched to a gene: 7. CDR3 coding DNA: TGCGCCAGCAGCTTGGAGCCTAGCGGGGCGTTAGATACGCAGTATTTT. Translated: CASSLEPSGALDTQYF.

This sequence joins TRBV7-2 and TRBJ2-1; 9 bases are shared with TRBD2. Germline CDR1 reads SGHTA; CDR2 reads FQGNSA. The CDR3 extends over 17 amino acids. The V and J ends lost 5 bases and 6 bases, in that order; junction bases with no gene match: 14. DNA for the CDR3: TGTGCCAGCAGCCCAACATCGGGGGGACTAGCTTTCAATGAGCAGTTCTTC. Amino acid sequence: CASSPTSGGLAFNEQFF. The whole variable domain, remainder taken from reference TRBV7-2 and TRBJ2-1, is GAGVSQSPSNKVTEKGKDVELRCDPISGHTALYWYRQSLGQGLEFLIYFQGNSAPDKSGLPSDRFSAERTGGSVSTLTIQRTQQEDSAVYLCASSPTSGGLAFNEQFFGPGTRLTVL.

This clone came up once. The V call is TRBV12-5, the J call TRBJ2-7; TRBD1 matches 8 bases. J lost 2 bases, V lost 6 bases, and 9 bases had no gene match. From germline, CDR1 is LGHNT and CDR2 FRNRAP. The CDR3 spans 15 residues. The CDR3 DNA sequence: TGTGCTAGTGGACCGACCCAGGGGGCAGCCTACGAGCAGTACTTC. Protein sequence: CASGPTQGAAYEQYF.

V is TRBV7-2 and J is TRBJ1-1; unclear D gene. Germline CDR1 is SGHTA and CDR2 is FQGNSA. V was pared by 4 bases and J by 0 bases, with 9 bases between. CDR3 length: 14 residues. The CDR3: CASSWEAMNTEAFF. CDR3 in DNA: TGTGCCAGCAGCTGGGAGGCCATGAACACTGAAGCTTTCTTT. Using reference TRBV7-2 and TRBJ1-1 for the parts outside the CDR3, the full variable domain is GAGVSQSPSNKVTEKGKDVELRCDPISGHTALYWYRQSLGQGLEFLIYFQGNSAPDKSGLPSDRFSAERTGGSVSTLTIQRTQQEDSAVYLCASSWEAMNTEAFFGQGTRLTVV.

The chain uses TRBV7-9 and TRBJ2-3, with 13 bases that match TRBD2. Germline CDR1 and CDR2: SEHNR and FQNEAQ (reference sequence). Unmatched junction bases numbered 12, after V lost 2 bases and J lost 10 bases. This CDR3 region has 17 residues. CDR3 sequence: CASSLWTSGGDARAQYF. The CDR3 DNA is TGTGCCAGCAGCTTATGGACTAGCGGGGGTGACGCACGAGCGCAGTATTTT.